The entry below gives a single T cell receptor (beta chain) sequence along with its context. Antigen: not known. Those who donated were healthy bone marrow donors. Trimming removed 9 bases at V and 1 base at J, with 13 bases between. The CDR3 contains 14 residues. From germline, CDR1 is SNHLY and CDR2 FYNNEI. This sample was included in a study of cytomegalovirus exposure and HLA in healthy donors. On the study more broadly: Early on, a data release was issued that held 80 million or so unique TCRs from HLA-typed donors.

Findings and limits, study-wide: Fewer N-insertions (relative to the roughly 730-donor mean) were reportedly seen in an Asian-associated ancestry cluster in a later analysis. Later analysis identified a missense DCLRE1C variant that was linked to TCR beta V- and J-gene trimming.

Researchers ran the PCR with 60 Vbeta and 13 Jbeta primers. The protocol was immunoSEQ multiplex PCR, while the TCRdb copy is restricted to in-frame clones and leaves out a portion. This table holds 180,000 or so clones, over 60% found once. The clonotype comes from a man aged 45-60 years in good health and CMV-seropositive. The sequenced sample was PBMCs. The gene calls are TRBV2 and TRBJ1-5; D is perhaps TRBD1 (6 bases). The CDR3 here is CASLTDRSNQPQHF. The CDR3 nucleotides are TGTGCCAGTTTGACGGACAGAAGCAATCAGCCCCAGCATTTT. Full variable domain (remainder filled in from reference TRBV2 and TRBJ1-5): EPEVTQTPSHQVTQMGQEVILRCVPISNHLYFYWYRQILGQKVEFLVSFYNNEISEKSEIFDDQFSVERPDGSNFTLKIRSTKLEDSAMYFCASLTDRSNQPQHFGDGTRLSIL.